In its sample, the clone carrying this T cell receptor beta chain was seen a few times. Its specificity is not known. Each donor gave one heparinised blood draw averaging about 100 mL. From germline, CDR1 is GTSNPN and CDR2 SVGIG (reference sequence). The CDR3 length is 12 residues. V was pared by 2 bases and J by 5 bases, with 8 bases between. The data are from a study of beta chain features in type 1 diabetes. About the study: Across the samples, about 100 million sorted cells were examined in total. Study observations and caveats: Sequencing from cDNA could over-represent high-TCR-expressing cells. Patients with Type 1 diabetes showed moderately but significantly shorter TCRB CDR3s in all four CD4+ subsets. Researchers reported that naive, central memory and Treg TCRB repertoires appeared more similar in patients than in healthy donors.

TCRB transcripts that were expressed got sequenced, as all of the isolated RNA had been reverse transcribed. TCRdb keeps only in-frame clones here, not all; method: immunoSEQ multiplex PCR. The sample includes roughly 730,000 clones, 10% to 15% of them seen just once. This clonotype was sampled from a man aged 18 to 30 with type 1 diabetes. What was sequenced was naive CD4+ T cells from blood. The chain couples TRBV30 to TRBJ2-3; D is perhaps TRBD1 (6 bases). Here the CDR3 DNA reads TGTGCCTGGAGTCCCAGGGGAGATACGCAGTATTTT. Protein sequence: CAWSPRGDTQYF.